These 32 T cell receptor beta chains were all obtained from the same sample, sequenced in a study of cytomegalovirus exposure and HLA in healthy donors. It was with 60 Vbeta and 13 Jbeta primers that the PCR ran. Clones were sequenced by immunoSEQ multiplex PCR, and TCRdb holds only the in-frame ones, with some missing. The sample consists of 150,000 to 180,000 clones, approximately 80% of them appearing once. Specimen: PBMCs. Receptors originate from a middle-aged woman in good health and CMV-seronegative.

CDR3 region: CASSPTGVGMYEQYF. The DNA of the CDR3 is TGTGCCAGCAGCCCGACAGGGGTGGGGATGTACGAGCAGTACTTC. The J gene is TRBJ2-7, the V gene TRBV7-2; 8 bases line up with TRBD1. Trimming removed 5 bases from V and 4 bases from J; junction bases left unmatched: 10. This CDR3 is built from 15 residues. Germline-derived CDR1 and CDR2 are SGHTA and FQGNSA. Variable domain in full (rest from reference TRBV7-2 and TRBJ2-7): GAGVSQSPSNKVTEKGKDVELRCDPISGHTALYWYRQSLGQGLEFLIYFQGNSAPDKSGLPSDRFSAERTGGSVSTLTIQRTQQEDSAVYLCASSPTGVGMYEQYFGPGTRLTVT.

The chain carries TRBV7-9 and TRBJ2-3, with TRBD1 as a possible D gene (6 bases). The V and J ends lost 3 bases and 2 bases respectively, with 12 bases between them. CDR3 length equals 15 residues. CDR1 SEHNR and CDR2 FQNEAQ come from the germline V gene (reference sequence). CDR3 residues: CASSFGEGVTDTQYF. In nucleotides, the CDR3 is TGTGCCAGCAGCTTCGGTGAGGGGGTCACAGATACGCAGTATTTT.

The chain uses TRBV27 and TRBJ1-2; 8 bases line up with TRBD1. This CDR3 is 17 amino acids long. The junction had 11 bases not matched to a gene; V was cut back by 5 bases and J by 0 bases. CDR1 is MNHEY, CDR2 SMNVEV, per germline (reference sequence). The chain's CDR3 is CASSPSDRVDTNYGYTF. CDR3 sequence (DNA): TGTGCCAGCAGTCCGTCGGACAGGGTCGATACTAACTATGGCTACACCTTC.

The V call is TRBV6-5, the J call TRBJ2-6; D gene ambiguous. Trimming took 8 bases from V and 3 from J, leaving 11 bases between them. Germline-derived CDR1 and CDR2 are MNHEY and SVGAGI. The CDR3 is 14 amino acids. The CDR3 DNA sequence: TGTGCCAGCCACCAGGTAGATGGGGCCAACGTCCTGACTTTC. As protein: CASHQVDGANVLTF.

This chain uses TRBV2 with TRBJ1-2; TRBD1 matches at 8 bases. The CDR3 is 14 amino acids. The V segment lost 5 bases and the J segment 3 bases; nucleotides outside the gene matches: 5. Per germline, CDR1 SNHLY and CDR2 FYNNEI. CDR3 protein: CASSSQGADYGYTF. CDR3 sequence (DNA): TGTGCCAGCAGTTCTCAGGGGGCTGACTATGGCTACACCTTC.

The rearrangement links TRBV19 to TRBJ2-7; a possible D gene is TRBD2 (7 bases). The CDR3 is 17 amino acids. Trimming stripped 5 bases from V and 7 bases from J, with 27 bases between. CDR1 and CDR2 (germline): LNHDA, SQIVND (reference sequence). The CDR3 DNA reads TGTGCCAGTAGTCTCCGCGGGGGCGCAACGACCCTACGTGAGCAGTACTTC. Amino acids: CASSLRGGATTLREQYF.

This clone came up a few times. The chain links TRBV6-1 to TRBJ2-3, with 10 bases fitting TRBD2. The CDR3 has 15 amino acids. Looked up from germline, CDR1 is MNHNS and CDR2 is SASEGT. V gave up 4 bases and J gave up 2 bases; unmatched junction bases: 3. This CDR3 reads CASSALAGDTDTQYF. The CDR3 DNA follows: TGTGCCAGCAGTGCCCTAGCGGGGGACACAGATACGCAGTATTTT.

The chain has TRBV28 and TRBJ1-1; D perhaps matches TRBD1 (5 bases). The CDR3 totals 11 residues. V dropped 7 bases and J dropped 10 bases, with 13 bases sitting between them. Per germline, CDR1 MDHEN and CDR2 SYDVKM. DNA for the CDR3: TGTGCCAGCACCAACCAGGGTAGAGCTTTCTTT. Protein product: CASTNQGRAFF.

V usage is TRBV27 and J usage is TRBJ2-1, with 12 bases aligning to TRBD1. V lost 6 bases, J lost 8 bases, and 2 bases stayed unmatched. CDR3 length: 13 amino acids. Germline V lookup: CDR1 MNHEY, CDR2 SMNVEV (reference sequence). CDR3 protein: CASRGTGGYEQFF. The CDR3 DNA reads TGTGCCAGCAGGGGGACAGGGGGCTATGAGCAGTTCTTC.

The rearrangement joins TRBV27 to TRBJ1-2; 8 bases are a match to TRBD1. The V and J ends lost 3 bases and 6 bases, in that order; junction bases with no gene match: 3. The CDR3 runs 13 residues. Germline CDR1 MNHEY, CDR2 SMNVEV (reference sequence). CDR3 DNA: TGTGCCAGCAGTTTTGACAGGGGCCATGGCTACACCTTC. It codes for CASSFDRGHGYTF.

The CDR3 region is CASSLVVGGSPQPQHF. The CDR3 nucleotides read TGTGCCAGCAGCTTAGTGGTCGGGGGGTCTCCTCAGCCCCAGCATTTT. This chain joins TRBV7-8 and TRBJ1-5; maybe TRBD1 (5 bases). The germline V and J ends were trimmed by 1 base and 6 bases, with 16 bases remaining between them. The germline V gene has CDR1 SGHVS and CDR2 FQNEAQ. The CDR3 has 16 residues.

This clone was seen once. The V call is TRBV5-6, the J call TRBJ2-3; 12 bases are a match to TRBD2. CDR1 and CDR2 from the germline V gene are SGHDT and YYEEEE. After removal of 4 bases from V and 8 bases from J, the junction contained 5 bases not matched to a gene. The length of the CDR3 is 14 residues. The CDR3 bases are TGTGCCAGCAGCATAGGACTAGCGGGAAGTACGCAGTATTTT. Translated, it gives CASSIGLAGSTQYF.

The gene calls are TRBV7-6 and TRBJ2-1, with D unclear. V gave up 3 bases and J gave up 2 bases, with 8 bases separating them. The CDR3 contains 14 residues. Germline assignment: CDR1 SGHVS and CDR2 FNYEAQ. The CDR3 bases are TGTGCCAGCAGCTTCGACCGGGCCTACAATGAGCAGTTCTTC. Amino acid sequence: CASSFDRAYNEQFF.

The chain joins TRBV5-6 to TRBJ2-1, with 8 bases that match TRBD2. After removal of 1 base from V and 5 bases from J, the junction contained 11 bases not matched to a gene. The CDR3 is made up of 17 amino acids. Germline-derived CDR1 and CDR2 are SGHDT and YYEEEE. The CDR3: CASSLLRGAPSNNEQFF. CDR3 bases: TGTGCCAGCAGCTTGTTGCGGGGGGCACCATCTAACAATGAGCAGTTCTTC.

The V and J genes are TRBV6-6 and TRBJ2-2; 8 nucleotides line up with TRBD2. Germline assignment: CDR1 MNHNY and CDR2 SVGAGI (reference sequence). There are 14 residues in the CDR3. Trimming cost V 6 bases and J 2 bases; bases outside gene matches: 2. The CDR3 nucleotides read TGTGCCAGCAGAACTAGCGGCAACACCGGGGAGCTGTTTTTT. Translated: CASRTSGNTGELFF.

V gene TRBV5-1 combines with J gene TRBJ2-7, with TRBD2 matching over 12 bases. In germline, CDR1 is SGHRS, CDR2 YFSETQ. This CDR3 has 17 residues. V shed 0 bases and J 3 bases; nucleotides not matched to a gene: 7. The CDR3 sequence is CASSLGASGGGLYEQYF. The CDR3 DNA is TGCGCCAGCAGCTTGGGAGCTAGCGGGGGGGGTCTCTACGAGCAGTACTTC.

The chain has TRBV6-5 and TRBJ1-2; D gene unclear. Germline V gene data show CDR1 as MNHEY and CDR2 as SVGAGI. The CDR3 is 16 residues long. Deletions cut 0 bases from V and 6 bases from J, with 17 bases between. The CDR3 loop reads CASSYSGRGNPDGYTF. The CDR3 DNA sequence: TGTGCCAGCAGTTACTCCGGAAGAGGGAACCCTGATGGCTACACCTTC.

The rearrangement uses TRBV6-5 and TRBJ2-5; 13 bases map to TRBD2. Gene TRBJ2-7 matches the end of the DNA better, so the J call may be wrong. The CDR3 covers 15 residues. Germline loops: CDR1 MNHEY, CDR2 SVGAGI. The CDR3 bases are TGTGCCAGCAGTCGACTAGCGGGAGGCCCCTACGAGCAGTACTTC. This translates into CASSRLAGGPYEQYF.

The chain has TRBV29-1 and TRBJ2-5; D is unresolved. From germline, CDR1 is SQVTM and CDR2 ANQGSEA. V gave up 1 base and J gave up 9 bases, with 15 bases separating them. The length of the CDR3 is 13 residues. In DNA, the CDR3 is TGCAGCGTTGAAGTTAACTCCGTTGGAGCCCAGTACTTC. It specifies CSVEVNSVGAQYF.

The V call is TRBV19, the J call TRBJ1-5; 7 bases line up with TRBD1. The germline gives CDR1 LNHDA, CDR2 SQIVND (reference sequence). The CDR3 extends over 14 amino acids. J gave up 5 bases and V 6 bases, and 7 bases lay outside the gene matches. The CDR3 sequence is CASSVDREHQPQHF. In DNA, the CDR3 is TGTGCCAGTAGCGTCGACAGGGAGCATCAGCCCCAGCATTTT.

This clone turned up a few times. The chain uses TRBV30 and TRBJ2-3, with D maybe TRBD2 (5 bases). CDR1 is GTSNPN and CDR2 is SVGIG in the germline V gene (reference sequence). The CDR3 has 14 residues. V was pared by 5 bases and J by 0 bases, with 12 bases between. CDR3 protein: CAWGTGSSTDTQYF. CDR3 DNA sequence: TGTGCCTGGGGAACGGGGTCTAGCACAGATACGCAGTATTTT.

This chain uses TRBV30 with TRBJ2-7; 8 nucleotides match TRBD1. Germline-derived CDR1 and CDR2 are GTSNPN and SVGIG (reference sequence). V lost 1 base to trimming and J lost 5 bases; unmatched junction nucleotides: 4. This CDR3 has 13 amino acids. The CDR3 DNA is TGTGCCTGGAGTGGAGACAGGGGCCACGAGCAGTACTTC. Translating it yields CAWSGDRGHEQYF. The whole variable domain, remainder taken from reference TRBV30 and TRBJ2-7, is SQTIHQWPATLVQPVGSPLSLECTVEGTSNPNLYWYRQAAGRGLQLLFYSVGIGQISSEVPQNLSASRPQDRQFILSSKKLLLSDSGFYLCAWSGDRGHEQYFGPGTRLTVT.

The chain is built from TRBV5-1 and TRBJ1-1; 7 positions match TRBD1. This CDR3 region has 14 residues. Germline CDR1 reads SGHRS; CDR2 reads YFSETQ. V shed 4 bases, J shed 6 bases, and the junction held 9 bases outside the gene matches. CDR3 nucleotide sequence: TGCGCCAGCAGCCCGGGACAGTTTGTCCCTGAAGCTTTCTTT. Its translation is CASSPGQFVPEAFF. Together with reference TRBV5-1 and TRBJ1-1, the CDR3 gives the full variable domain: KAGVTQTPRYLIKTRGQQVTLSCSPISGHRSVSWYQQTPGQGLQFLFEYFSETQRNKGNFPGRFSGRQFSNSRSEMNVSTLELGDSALYLCASSPGQFVPEAFFGQGTRLTVV.

The chain links TRBV9 to TRBJ2-1; 7 positions agree with TRBD2. V dropped 0 bases and J dropped 9; count of bases not matched to a gene: 12. Germline V gives CDR1 SGDLS, CDR2 YYNGEE. The CDR3 consists of 16 residues. The CDR3 region has the DNA TGTGCCAGCAGCGTAGAGCGTGGGGGGGGGAATCGTGAGCAGTTCTTC. Its protein is CASSVERGGGNREQFF.

The chain links TRBV5-8 to TRBJ1-2; 8 positions match TRBD1. Losses at the gene ends were 5 bases for V and 7 bases for J; bases not matched to a gene: 10. The CDR3 runs 14 residues. The germline CDR1 and CDR2 sequences are SGHTS and YDEGEE. DNA of the CDR3: TGTGCCAGCAGAATTCTGACAGGGGACGCTGGCTACACCTTC. Its translation: CASRILTGDAGYTF.

V usage is TRBV28 and J usage is TRBJ1-3, with 7 bases matching TRBD1. This CDR3 spans 16 amino acids. Trimming at V came to 6 bases and at J to 2 bases, leaving 10 bases not matched to a gene. The germline V gene encodes CDR1 MDHEN and CDR2 SYDVKM. CDR3 loop: CASSSPYRGTGNTIYF. The CDR3 region has the DNA TGTGCCAGCAGCTCCCCTTACAGGGGAACTGGAAACACCATATATTTT.

The chain has TRBV5-4 and TRBJ1-2; TRBD1 aligns across 7 bases. J gave up 5 bases and V 4 bases, and 8 bases lay outside the gene matches. CDR1 and CDR2 from the germline V gene are SGHNT and YYREEE (reference sequence). This CDR3 region has 14 residues. CDR3 coding DNA: TGTGCCAGCAGCCCCACCGGGACAGAGTATGGCTACACCTTC. Encoded protein: CASSPTGTEYGYTF.

The chain carries TRBV2 and TRBJ1-5; D ambiguous. The CDR3 loop spans 16 amino acids. Trimming left V 3 bases short and J 6 bases short, with 18 bases between. Germline V gene data show CDR1 as SNHLY and CDR2 as FYNNEI. The CDR3 coding sequence is TGTGCCAGCAGTGAGGCCGGCGGGCTACAAGTTCAGCCCCAGCATTTT. This translates into CASSEAGGLQVQPQHF.

The table lists this clone with a few counts. V gene TRBV29-1 combines with J gene TRBJ1-5; a possible D gene is TRBD1 (5 bases). CDR3 length equals 12 residues. CDR1 SQVTM and CDR2 ANQGSEA come from the germline V gene. V was shortened by 6 bases and J by 4 bases, with 10 bases between the two germline ends. In DNA form, the CDR3 reads TGCAGCGTAGCCGACAGTAATCAGCCCCAGCATTTT. Its protein product is CSVADSNQPQHF.

V gene TRBV15 combines with J gene TRBJ1-1; tentative D call: TRBD1 (6 bases). Looked up from germline, CDR1 is LNHNV and CDR2 is YYDKDF (reference sequence). The CDR3 has 14 residues. V was pared by 4 bases and J by 10 bases, with 19 bases between. The CDR3 nucleotides are TGTGCCACCAGCACCCCTGGTACAGGGAGCATAGCTTTCTTT. It codes for CATSTPGTGSIAFF.

The V and J genes are TRBV7-2 and TRBJ1-4; D gene uncertain. The V end lost 5 bases, the J end lost 3 bases, and 22 bases lay between the germline ends. The CDR3 spans 18 residues. Germline V gives CDR1 SGHTA, CDR2 FQGNSA. For the CDR3, the DNA is TGTGCCAGCAGCCGGACTGGGATCCGCCGAGTCCCTAATGAAAAACTGTTTTTT. It codes for CASSRTGIRRVPNEKLFF.

This sequence joins TRBV21-1 and TRBJ1-1; no DNA check was done on the table's D call, TRBD1. TRBV21-1 represents a pseudogene. CDR3 size: 17 residues. The CDR3 DNA follows: TGTGCCAGCAGCGTCCGGGACAGGGGTCGGTCGGGAACTGAAGCTTTCTTT. Translated: CASSVRDRGRSGTEAFF.